This T cell receptor beta chain was documented in a study of pediatric ulcerative colitis. Method: immunoSEQ multiplex PCR; TCRdb's copy keeps in-frame clones and lacks some. The table has tens of thousands of clones, around 81% seen once. The rectum was sampled with one to two pinch biopsies at colonoscopy. The sequenced material came from gut tissue. The source is a girl aged 10 to 17 with moderate ulcerative colitis.

The CDR3 here is CAITVTGGNTEAFF. For the CDR3, the DNA is TGTGCCATCACCGTAACAGGGGGGAACACTGAAGCTTTCTTT. V gene TRBV10-3 combines with J gene TRBJ1-1, with 8 nucleotides matching TRBD1. V was clipped by 7 bases and J by 1 base; unmatched bases: 5. CDR1 and CDR2 from the germline V gene are ENHRY and SYGVKD. This CDR3 has 14 residues.